Below, 9 T cell receptor beta chains from the same sample are listed, as sequenced in a study of control samples from healthy donors and cancer patients. The table came from immunoSEQ multiplex PCR; TCRdb's copy has only in-frame clones and leaves some out. Of 90,000 to 140,000 clones in the sample, roughly four fifths were seen once. Sequencing input: blood. The receptor set was obtained from a woman aged 45-60 years in good health.

V and J are TRBV9 and TRBJ2-3; 9 nucleotides line up with TRBD2. Germline V gives CDR1 SGDLS, CDR2 YYNGEE. This CDR3 has 16 residues. The trim removed 3 bases at V and 2 bases at J, leaving 7 bases unmatched. The chain's CDR3 is CASSGGASGATDTQYF. The CDR3, as DNA: TGTGCCAGCAGCGGTGGGGCTAGCGGGGCCACAGATACGCAGTATTTT. The full variable domain, its missing parts supplied by reference TRBV9 and TRBJ2-3, is DSGVTQTPKHLITATGQRVTLRCSPRSGDLSVYWYQQSLDQGLQFLIQYYNGEERAKGNILERFSAQQFPDLHSELNLSSLELGDSALYFCASSGGASGATDTQYFGPGTRLTVL.

The chain joins TRBV6-5 to TRBJ2-5, with 9 bases aligning to TRBD2. Germline CDR1 is MNHEY and CDR2 is SVGAGI. The trim removed 2 bases at V and 4 bases at J, leaving 5 bases unmatched. The CDR3 totals 15 residues. The CDR3 loop reads CASSYEDSGRETQYF. The DNA of the CDR3 is TGTGCCAGCAGTTACGAGGATAGCGGGAGAGAGACCCAGTACTTC.

CDR3 in DNA: TGTGCCAGCAGTTTAGGAGGGTGGAACGGCTACACCTTC. Protein: CASSLGGWNGYTF. The rearrangement links TRBV12-3 or TRBV12-4 to TRBJ1-2; the D is unclear. Trimming left V 1 base short and J 8 bases short, with 11 bases between. The CDR3 is made up of 13 amino acids.

The rearrangement links TRBV11-2 to TRBJ1-5; D remains ambiguous. The CDR3 sequence is 14 residues long. Germline V lookup: CDR1 SGHAT, CDR2 FQNNGV. Trimming pared 2 bases from V and 7 bases from J, leaving 12 bases between. The CDR3 DNA reads TGTGCCAGCAGCTTATTTTTGGGAGCCCAGCCCCAGCATTTT. It encodes CASSLFLGAQPQHF.

The CDR3 spells CASSRDTRAATQYF. The CDR3 region has the DNA TGTGCCAGCAGCCGGGACACCAGGGCGGCAACCCAGTACTTC. This rearrangement joins TRBV3-1 (or the pseudogene TRBV3-2) to TRBJ2-5; D is possibly TRBD1 (6 bases). Trimming left V 4 bases short and J 8 bases short, with 17 bases between. The germline gives CDR1 LGHDT, CDR2 YNNKEL (reference sequence). The CDR3 covers 14 residues.

The J gene is TRBJ1-4, the V gene TRBV5-1; D may be TRBD1 (5 bases). Per germline, CDR1 SGHRS and CDR2 YFSETQ. V was pared by 4 bases and J by 5 bases, with 12 bases between. This CDR3 region has 14 residues. CDR3 nucleotides: TGCGCCAGCAGCCCGGGACTAGGGAATGAAAAACTGTTTTTT. Encoded protein: CASSPGLGNEKLFF.

The chain carries TRBV19 and TRBJ2-7; 8 bases match TRBD1. With 3 bases clipped from V and 3 bases from J, the junction kept 7 bases outside the gene matches. From germline, CDR1 is LNHDA and CDR2 SQIVND (reference sequence). The CDR3 is 15 residues long. The CDR3 DNA is TGTGCCAGTAGTATCGCAGGGGGCGCCGACTACGAGCAGTACTTC. Protein product: CASSIAGGADYEQYF. The full variable domain, completed using reference TRBV19 and TRBJ2-7, is DGGITQSPKYLFRKEGQNVTLSCEQNLNHDAMYWYRQDPGQGLRLIYYSQIVNDFQKGDIAEGYSVSREKKESFPLTVTSAQKNPTAFYLCASSIAGGADYEQYFGPGTRLTVT.

For this clone: The same CDR3 arises from other DNA sequences in this sample as well. This chain connects TRBV11-2 to TRBJ2-7, with D perhaps TRBD2 (6 bases). Germline-derived CDR1 and CDR2 are SGHAT and FQNNGV. Trimming pared 6 bases from V and 7 bases from J, leaving 13 bases between. The CDR3 totals 12 residues. The CDR3 spells CASSLGGVEQYF. The CDR3 DNA reads TGTGCCAGCAGTTTGGGAGGAGTGGAGCAGTACTTC.

The chain has TRBV19 and TRBJ2-1; a weak D match, TRBD1 (6 bases). Trimming removed 3 bases at V and 9 bases at J, with 15 bases between. Looked up from germline, CDR1 is LNHDA and CDR2 is SQIVND (reference sequence). The CDR3 has 14 amino acids. CDR3 region: CASSISVQGLEQFF. The CDR3 bases are TGTGCCAGTAGTATTTCCGTCCAGGGGCTTGAGCAGTTCTTC.